This TCR beta chain originates from a study of early T cells in non-severe SARS-CoV-2 infection (dated by TCRdb to about 2021). At the level of the whole study: Because TCR sequencing relied on bulk RNA taken from unsorted whole blood, pairing of alpha and beta chains was not possible. General findings and caveats noted by the study authors: VDJdb matching was skewed toward anti-spike CD8 responses and likely underestimated virus-specific expansions, missing private and CD4 specificities.

This clonotype was detected only a few times. The antigen this receptor binds is unknown. No clone much larger than this one lies a single base away; base qualities are absent. Library preparation employed 5' RACE. Data came from a NextSeq 500. In the TCR library protocol, unique molecular identifiers were attached to individual cDNA molecules to correct for PCR bias and sequencing error. Both TCR alpha and beta chains were sequenced, and tight co-correlation was observed between alpha and beta sequence abundances in each sample. The paper's data handling went like this. Decombinator V4 was used to annotate the V gene, J gene and CDR3 of the TCR sequences. TCRs were defined as expanded if a significant change between any two time points was detected under a Poisson model with p below 0.0001. TCR abundances were normalised to the total number of TCRs sequenced per sample and expressed as counts per million. MAIT TCRs were defined by TRAV1-2 paired with TRAJ12, TRAJ20 or TRAJ33, and iNKT TCRs by TRAV10 paired with TRAJ18. A search of VDJdb, accessed on 1 November 2021, was run for TCRs annotated to CMV, EBV and SARS-CoV-2, with TCRs annotated for multiple antigens excluded. TCRdb trimmed public reads at Q25 via fastp, called clones via MiXCR and kept in-frame beta chains. All rows with the same CDR3 protein become a single entry with the most common DNA and genes. Clone size and V and J calls follow TCRdb, not the original study. This sample lists around 68,000 distinct CDR3 sequences; roughly 13% were detected once. Of the sample, 1.3% to 1.5% falls within the top ten clones.

Set within a cohort of healthcare workers in London, UK, this nested case-control study involved weekly PCR testing of nasopharyngeal swabs along with blood sampling. Healthcare workers were recruited during the week of the UK lockdown, between 23 and 31 March 2020, and followed weekly for up to about 15 weeks. Sequences SNHLY (CDR1) and FYNNEI (CDR2) are obtained from the germline V gene. The junction carries 15 bases between V and J, which are trimmed by 3 bases and 6 bases respectively. Spanning cysteine to phenylalanine, the CDR3 consists of 14 amino acids. The sequence is cut down to CDR3 DNA, 42 bases in frame from base 1.

Specimen: whole blood, collected at baseline. The rearrangement joined TRBV2 to TRBJ2-7; the D gene assignment is perhaps TRBD1 or TRBD2, with each matching 5 bases. The sequence was collected from an adult who was a healthcare worker with PCR-confirmed SARS-CoV-2 infection or an uninfected control (not recorded which). The CDR3 is CASSEGPAGIEQYF. In nucleotides, the sequence is TGTGCCAGCAGTGAGGGACCCGCCGGGATCGAGCAGTACTTC.